A selection of T cell receptor beta chains follows, all from one sample in a study of shared T cell receptors in the human thymus. Sequencing used immunoSEQ multiplex PCR; TCRdb keeps in-frame clones, though not all of them. Of about 660,000 clones in the sample, approximately 88% were seen once. A further study also used this sample, focusing on human thymus T cells.

Source material: thymocytes. All receptors derive from a boy less than two years old with a congenital heart defect. Both conserved end residues are part of each CDR3. A D gene is named only where the DNA matches it firmly. Not all rows give a size; the values are once, few, many and, for expanded clones, a class.

v_gene	d_gene	j_gene	abundance	CDR3aa	CDR3nt
TRBV5-6	TRBD1	TRBJ2-1	.	CASREGTGGHNEQFF	TGTGCCAGCAGGGAAGGGACAGGCGGCCACAATGAGCAGTTCTTC
TRBV5-4	TRBD2	TRBJ2-5	once	CASSLVVRLAGTKETQYF	TGTGCCAGCAGCTTGGTAGTGAGGCTAGCGGGAACCAAAGAGACCCAGTACTTC
TRBV19	.	TRBJ1-1	.	CASDGGAVGTEAFF	TGTGCCAGCGATGGGGGGGCGGTAGGCACTGAAGCTTTCTTT
TRBV7-3	.	TRBJ2-1	.	CASSFDPGQGEQFF	TGTGCCAGCAGCTTCGACCCAGGTCAGGGTGAGCAGTTCTTC
TRBV10-3	TRBD1	TRBJ1-4	few	CAPTKGQGSSNEKLFF	TGTGCCCCAACCAAGGGACAGGGATCGTCGAATGAAAAACTGTTTTTT
TRBV9	.	TRBJ2-1	.	CASSLRSWEDEQFF	TGTGCCAGCAGCCTACGGTCGTGGGAGGATGAGCAGTTCTTC
TRBV11-3	.	TRBJ2-1	.	CASSLEGPNCEQFF	TGTGCCAGCAGCTTAGAGGGGCCCAATTGTGAGCAGTTCTTC
TRBV19	.	TRBJ1-5	.	CASTPDSSNQPQHF	TGTGCCAGTACCCCGGACAGTAGCAATCAGCCCCAGCATTTT
TRBV19	TRBD2	TRBJ2-1	.	CASSPMGLAGYNEQFF	TGTGCCAGTAGTCCCATGGGACTAGCGGGCTACAATGAGCAGTTCTTC
TRBV4-3	.	TRBJ1-4	.	CASSQARGLGDEKLFF	TGCGCCAGCAGCCAAGCCCGAGGCCTAGGGGATGAAAAACTGTTTTTT
TRBV30	.	TRBJ2-1	.	CAWSVTLGAEAPTSYNEQFF	TGTGCCTGGAGTGTAACTTTGGGGGCGGAAGCGCCGACCTCCTACAATGAGCAGTTCTTC
TRBV5-6	TRBD1	TRBJ1-1	.	CASSFGPRGEDTEAFF	TGTGCCAGCAGCTTTGGCCCCAGGGGGGAGGACACTGAAGCTTTCTTT
TRBV27	.	TRBJ2-2	.	CASRKLWSDRMNTGELFF	TGTGCCAGCAGGAAACTATGGTCGGACAGAATGAACACCGGGGAGCTGTTTTTT
TRBV4-3	TRBD2	TRBJ2-3	.	CASSQAWTGTSGGSTDTQYF	TGCGCCAGCAGCCAGGCTTGGACAGGGACTAGCGGGGGAAGCACAGATACGCAGTATTTT
TRBV9	.	TRBJ1-2	.	CASSASNATNYGYTF	TGTGCCAGCAGCGCGTCAAACGCTACTAACTATGGCTACACCTTC
TRBV14	.	TRBJ1-2	.	CASSQGWGQPRCGYTF	TGTGCCAGCAGCCAAGGTTGGGGACAACCGCGATGTGGCTACACCTTC
TRBV16	.	TRBJ1-2	.	CASSQLGGQANYGYTF	TGTGCCAGCAGCCAATTGGGCGGACAAGCTAACTATGGCTACACCTTC
TRBV7-2	.	TRBJ1-5	.	CASSLVPELYSNQPQHF	TGTGCCAGCAGCTTAGTACCAGAATTATATAGCAATCAGCCCCAGCATTTT
TRBV7-2	.	TRBJ1-2	.	CASSSNRGYTF	TGTGCCAGCAGCTCCAACAGGGGCTACACCTTC
TRBV5-8	.	TRBJ2-7	.	CASGPRGAKDEQYF	TGTGCCAGCGGACCCCGGGGGGCTAAGGACGAGCAGTACTTC
TRBV27	.	TRBJ1-2	.	CASYGRPGGYTF	TGTGCCAGTTACGGTCGGCCGGGGGGCTACACCTTC
TRBV2	TRBD1	TRBJ1-2	.	CASSERAGGVNGYTF	TGTGCCAGCAGTGAACGGGCAGGGGGCGTCAATGGCTACACCTTC
TRBV5-4	.	TRBJ2-3	.	CASSWGGMSQYF	TGTGCCAGCAGCTGGGGCGGGATGTCGCAGTATTTT
TRBV7-9	TRBD2	TRBJ2-3	.	CASSLLAGAAVDTQYF	TGTGCCAGCAGCTTATTAGCGGGAGCTGCTGTTGATACGCAGTATTTT
TRBV7-9	TRBD1	TRBJ2-5	.	CASSLTGRQETQYF	TGTGCCAGCAGCCTGACAGGGCGTCAAGAGACCCAGTACTTC
TRBV6-1	TRBD1	TRBJ1-2	.	CASSKGDRGDYGYTF	TGTGCCAGCAGTAAAGGGGACAGGGGGGACTATGGCTACACCTTC
TRBV19	.	TRBJ2-7	.	CASSIGASEQYF	TGTGCCAGTAGTATCGGTGCAAGCGAGCAGTACTTC
TRBV27	TRBD2	TRBJ2-2	.	CASSLNLAGVTGELFF	TGTGCCAGCAGTTTAAATCTAGCGGGAGTAACCGGGGAGCTGTTTTTT
TRBV6-5	.	TRBJ2-7	few	CASSYRGEQYF	TGTGCCAGCAGTTACAGGGGCGAGCAGTACTTC
TRBV11-3	.	TRBJ2-7	.	CASSLDPTGPVYEQYF	TGTGCCAGCAGCTTAGATCCAACAGGGCCCGTCTACGAGCAGTACTTC
TRBV7-9	.	TRBJ1-5	.	CASSSQGYSNQPQHF	TGTGCCAGCAGCTCCCAGGGTTATAGCAATCAGCCCCAGCATTTT
TRBV19	TRBD1	TRBJ1-1	.	CASRQGAGTEAFF	TGTGCCAGTAGACAGGGGGCGGGTACTGAAGCTTTCTTT
TRBV5-1	TRBD2	TRBJ2-5	.	CASSLRAGGETQYF	TGCGCCAGCAGCTTGCGGGCCGGGGGGGAGACCCAGTACTTC
TRBV5-1	.	TRBJ2-5	.	CASSLGGGFEETQYF	TGCGCCAGCAGCTTGGGTGGAGGCTTCGAAGAGACCCAGTACTTC
TRBV5-4	TRBD1	TRBJ1-2	.	CASSPAGTGGSGYTF	TGTGCCAGCAGCCCCGCCGGGACAGGGGGCTCTGGCTACACCTTC
TRBV4-1	TRBD2	TRBJ2-1	.	CASSQTSGSISDNEQFF	TGCGCCAGCAGCCAGACTAGCGGGAGCATTTCTGACAATGAGCAGTTCTTC
TRBV11-2	.	TRBJ1-2	.	CASSLGRVPDGYTF	TGTGCCAGCAGCTTAGGGCGGGTGCCGGATGGCTACACCTTC
TRBV2	.	TRBJ1-1	.	CASPADTEAFF	TGTGCCAGCCCTGCGGACACTGAAGCTTTCTTT
TRBV19	.	TRBJ2-6	.	CASSMRHQHSGANVLTF	TGTGCCAGTAGTATGCGGCACCAGCACTCTGGGGCCAACGTCCTGACTTTC
TRBV2	TRBD2	TRBJ2-7	.	CASSEAAGLAEPYEQYF	TGTGCCAGCAGTGAAGCTGCCGGACTAGCGGAGCCCTACGAGCAGTACTTC